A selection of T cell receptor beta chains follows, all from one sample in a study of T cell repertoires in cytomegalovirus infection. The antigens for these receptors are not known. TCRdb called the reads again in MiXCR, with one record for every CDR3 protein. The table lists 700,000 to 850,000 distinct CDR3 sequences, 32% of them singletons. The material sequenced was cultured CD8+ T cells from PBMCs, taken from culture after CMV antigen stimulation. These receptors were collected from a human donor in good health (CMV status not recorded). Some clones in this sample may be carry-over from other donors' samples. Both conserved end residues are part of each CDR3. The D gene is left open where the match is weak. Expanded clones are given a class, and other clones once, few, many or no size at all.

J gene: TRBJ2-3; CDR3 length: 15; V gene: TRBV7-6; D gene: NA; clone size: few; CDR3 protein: CASSLPGSSTDTQYF; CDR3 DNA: TGTGCCAGCAGCTTACCCGGCTCTAGCACAGATACGCAGTATTTT
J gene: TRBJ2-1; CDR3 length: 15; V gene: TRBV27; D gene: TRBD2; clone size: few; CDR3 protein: CASSLAGGSGSEQFF; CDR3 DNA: TGTGCCAGCAGCCTAGCGGGGGGGTCCGGCAGTGAGCAGTTCTTC
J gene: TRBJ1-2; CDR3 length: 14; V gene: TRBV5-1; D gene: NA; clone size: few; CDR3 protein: CASSYQTVNYGYTF; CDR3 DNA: TGCGCCAGCAGCTACCAGACAGTTAACTATGGCTACACCTTC
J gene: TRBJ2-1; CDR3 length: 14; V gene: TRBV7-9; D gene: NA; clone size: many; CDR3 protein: CASSLVGGRNEQFF; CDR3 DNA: TGTGCCAGCAGCTTAGTCGGGGGCCGGAATGAGCAGTTCTTC
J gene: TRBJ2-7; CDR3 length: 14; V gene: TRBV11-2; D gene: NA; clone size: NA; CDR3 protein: CASSPELARDEQYF; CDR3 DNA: TGTGCCAGCAGCCCGGAGCTCGCCAGGGACGAGCAGTACTTC
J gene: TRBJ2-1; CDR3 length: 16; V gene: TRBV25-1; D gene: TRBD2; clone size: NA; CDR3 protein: CASSEFSSGALNEQFF; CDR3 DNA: TGTGCCAGCAGTGAATTCTCTAGCGGGGCACTCAATGAGCAGTTCTTC
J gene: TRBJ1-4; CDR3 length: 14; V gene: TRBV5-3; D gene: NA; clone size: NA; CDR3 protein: CASSLAQGNEKLFF; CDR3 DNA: TGTGCCAGCAGCTTGGCTCAAGGGAATGAAAAACTGTTTTTT
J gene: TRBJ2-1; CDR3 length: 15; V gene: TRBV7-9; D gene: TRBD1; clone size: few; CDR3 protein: CASKGGTGRYNEQFF; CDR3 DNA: TGTGCCAGCAAGGGCGGGACAGGGAGATACAATGAGCAGTTCTTC
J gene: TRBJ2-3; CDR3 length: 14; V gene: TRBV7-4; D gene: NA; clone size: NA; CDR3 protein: CASRYRGGEDTQYF; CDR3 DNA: TGTGCCAGCAGGTACCGGGGTGGGGAAGATACGCAGTATTTT
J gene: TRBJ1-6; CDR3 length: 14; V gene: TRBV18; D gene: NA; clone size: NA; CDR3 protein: CASLPERGDSPLHF; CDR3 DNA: TGTGCCAGCTTACCAGAAAGGGGTGATTCACCCCTCCACTTT
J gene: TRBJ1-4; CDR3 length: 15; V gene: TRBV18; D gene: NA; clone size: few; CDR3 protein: CASSHPQGEAEKLFF; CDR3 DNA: TGTGCCAGCTCACACCCACAGGGAGAGGCTGAAAAACTGTTTTTT
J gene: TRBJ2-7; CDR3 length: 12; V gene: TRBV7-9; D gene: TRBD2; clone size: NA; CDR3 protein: CASSPGGNEQYF; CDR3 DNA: TGTGCCAGCAGCCCCGGGGGGAACGAGCAGTACTTC
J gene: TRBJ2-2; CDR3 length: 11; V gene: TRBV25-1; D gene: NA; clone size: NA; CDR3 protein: CASRWAGELFF; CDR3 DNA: TGTGCCAGCAGGTGGGCCGGGGAGCTGTTTTTT
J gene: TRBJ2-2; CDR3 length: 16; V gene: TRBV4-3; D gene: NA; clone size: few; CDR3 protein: CASSQAGQGRSGELFF; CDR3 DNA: TGCGCCAGCAGCCAAGCAGGTCAGGGGAGGTCCGGGGAGCTGTTTTTT
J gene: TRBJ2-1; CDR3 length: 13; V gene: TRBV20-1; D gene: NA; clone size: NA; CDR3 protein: CSALEEDYNEQFF; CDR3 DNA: TGCAGTGCTCTGGAGGAGGACTACAATGAGCAGTTCTTC
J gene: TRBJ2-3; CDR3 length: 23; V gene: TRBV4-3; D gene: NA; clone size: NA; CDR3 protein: CASSQDGAGSFGVGQPSTDTQYF; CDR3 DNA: TGCGCCAGCAGCCAAGATGGCGCGGGGTCTTTCGGCGTTGGACAGCCAAGCACAGATACGCAGTATTTT
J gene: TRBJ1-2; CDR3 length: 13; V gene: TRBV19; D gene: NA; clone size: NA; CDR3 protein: CASTPDWIEGYTF; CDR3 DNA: TGTGCCAGTACTCCCGATTGGATAGAGGGCTACACCTTC
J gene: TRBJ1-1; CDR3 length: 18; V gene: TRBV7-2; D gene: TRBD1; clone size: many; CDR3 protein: CASSLVSLDRAPNTEAFF; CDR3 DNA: TGTGCCAGCAGCTTAGTATCTCTCGACAGGGCCCCGAACACTGAAGCTTTCTTT
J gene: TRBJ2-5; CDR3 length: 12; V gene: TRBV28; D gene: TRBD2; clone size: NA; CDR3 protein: CASSRGGGTQYF; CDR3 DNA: TGTGCCAGCAGCCGGGGGGGCGGGACCCAGTACTTC
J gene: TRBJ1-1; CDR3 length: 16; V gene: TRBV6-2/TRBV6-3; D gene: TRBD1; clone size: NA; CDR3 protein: CASSYYVPGTGEEAFF; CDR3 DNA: TGTGCCAGCAGTTACTACGTTCCCGGGACAGGTGAAGAAGCTTTCTTT
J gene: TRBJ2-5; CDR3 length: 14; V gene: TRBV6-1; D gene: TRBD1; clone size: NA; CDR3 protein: CASSKGQGPETQYF; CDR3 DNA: TGTGCCAGCAGTAAGGGACAGGGGCCGGAGACCCAGTACTTC
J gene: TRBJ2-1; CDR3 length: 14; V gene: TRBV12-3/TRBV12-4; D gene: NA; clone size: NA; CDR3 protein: CASRTGRSVDEQFF; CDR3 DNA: TGTGCCAGCAGAACCGGACGTTCTGTGGATGAGCAGTTCTTC